This TCR beta chain was observed in a study of vaccination and CD4 T cells after COVID-19. General study points: The rise in median SARS-CoV-2-reactive clonotypes, from roughly 22 to 38, was not significant.

With respect to this clonotype: Its matching antigen is unknown.

The treatment was: roughly ten-day PBMC culture with coronavirus spike peptide pools or control peptides (ViraFEST assay). ViraFEST used peptide pools to expand antigen-specific T cells, then sequenced TCRs. Culture proceeded for roughly ten days, and CD4+ T cells were then isolated by negative selection. CDR3 length: 15 residues. The V end lost 4 bases, the J end lost 0 bases, and 13 bases lay between the germline ends. Germline V CDR1 and CDR2: MDHEN, SYDVKM. Cultured CD4+ T cells had their DNA profiled by the Oncomine TCR Beta short-read assay. After culture, CD4+ T cells served as the source for genomic DNA extraction. TCRdb analysed the PCR reads with MiXCR anew, one entry per CDR3 protein. The table records around 20,000 distinct CDR3 sequences, under 80% of them present only once.

Sequenced input: CD4+ T cells from blood, cultured in vitro. The clonotype was recovered from a human donor who had recovered from COVID-19. The chain has TRBV28 and TRBJ2-7, with D uncertain. The CDR3 DNA sequence: TGTGCCAGCAGTTCTACCGGCGTTAGCTCCTACGAGCAGTACTTC. Amino acid sequence: CASSSTGVSSYEQYF. Full variable domain (remainder filled in from reference TRBV28 and TRBJ2-7): DVKVTQSSRYLVKRTGEKVFLECVQDMDHENMFWYRQDPGLGLRLIYFSYDVKMKEKGDIPEGYSVSREKKERFSLILESASTNQTSMYLCASSSTGVSSYEQYFGPGTRLTVT.